This T cell receptor (beta chain) is drawn from a study of cytomegalovirus exposure and HLA in healthy donors. The study's findings and limits: Later genetic work tied a missense DCLRE1C variant to beta-chain V and J trimming. More clonal expansion characterized HLA-associated TCR beta chains than equally common others in a later analysis. Most likely, a cluster of highly shared sequence variants arose as a sequencing artifact. TCR association rates varied by HLA locus in a later analysis, with DRB1 highest and HLA-C lowest.

Researchers ran the PCR with 60 Vbeta and 13 Jbeta primers. Measured with immunoSEQ multiplex PCR; TCRdb has only the in-frame clones, and not every one. The sample consists of about 160,000 clones, roughly 80% of them appearing once. Germline loops: CDR1 SNHLY, CDR2 FYNNEI. The CDR3 runs 12 residues. With 6 bases removed from V and 1 base from J, the gap between germline ends came to 3 bases. This clone occurred a few times. The antigen is not known. Sequenced input: PBMCs. The V call is TRBV2, the J call TRBJ2-2, with unresolved D. This TCR was sampled from a man aged 25-45 years in good health and CMV-seropositive. DNA for the CDR3: TGTGCCAGCAGCAGGAACACCGGGGAGCTGTTTTTT. Its translation is CASSRNTGELFF.